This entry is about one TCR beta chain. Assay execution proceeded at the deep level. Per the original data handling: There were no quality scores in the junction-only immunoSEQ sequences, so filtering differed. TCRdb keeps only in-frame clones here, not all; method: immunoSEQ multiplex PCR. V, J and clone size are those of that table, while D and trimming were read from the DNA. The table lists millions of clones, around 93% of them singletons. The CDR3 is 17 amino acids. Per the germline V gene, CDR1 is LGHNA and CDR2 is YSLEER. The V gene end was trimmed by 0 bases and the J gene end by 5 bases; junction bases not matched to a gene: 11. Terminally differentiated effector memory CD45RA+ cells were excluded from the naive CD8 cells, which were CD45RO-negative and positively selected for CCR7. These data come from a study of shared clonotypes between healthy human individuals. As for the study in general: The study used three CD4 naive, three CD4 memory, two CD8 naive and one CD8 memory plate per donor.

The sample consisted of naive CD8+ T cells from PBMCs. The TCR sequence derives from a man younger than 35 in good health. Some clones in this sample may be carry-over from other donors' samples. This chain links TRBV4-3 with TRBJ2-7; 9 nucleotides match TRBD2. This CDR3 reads CASSQDRREGRDDEQYF. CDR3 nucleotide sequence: TGCGCCAGCAGCCAAGATCGGCGGGAGGGCCGGGACGACGAGCAGTACTTC.